Detailed here is one TCR beta chain. The CDR3 has 14 residues. V shed 2 bases and J shed 1 base, with 8 bases lying between them. The germline gives CDR1 MDHEN, CDR2 SYDVKM. These data come from a study of blood T cell repertoires in COVID-19. Across the study: COVID-19 samples from acute and convalescent phases originated in the United States, Italy and Spain. PBMCs, B-cell-depleted T cells, or T cells provided the cDNA or gDNA that made up the material.

Methods used by the authors: Scientists estimated how many nucleated cells there were by amplifying reference gene primers. TCRdb's table, derived via immunoSEQ multiplex PCR, lists solely in-frame clones and lacks some. The V and J calls and clone size come from that table; D and trimming were worked out from the DNA. The data show 250,000 to 350,000 clones, about four fifths seen once. The chain links TRBV28 to TRBJ2-5; the D is unclear. The source of this sequence is a human donor with COVID-19, enrolled during active disease. The donor label of this sample is uncertain. Input material: peripheral blood. The CDR3 region is CASSLGYSQETQYF. In DNA, the CDR3 is TGTGCCAGCAGTTTAGGCTACAGCCAAGAGACCCAGTACTTC.